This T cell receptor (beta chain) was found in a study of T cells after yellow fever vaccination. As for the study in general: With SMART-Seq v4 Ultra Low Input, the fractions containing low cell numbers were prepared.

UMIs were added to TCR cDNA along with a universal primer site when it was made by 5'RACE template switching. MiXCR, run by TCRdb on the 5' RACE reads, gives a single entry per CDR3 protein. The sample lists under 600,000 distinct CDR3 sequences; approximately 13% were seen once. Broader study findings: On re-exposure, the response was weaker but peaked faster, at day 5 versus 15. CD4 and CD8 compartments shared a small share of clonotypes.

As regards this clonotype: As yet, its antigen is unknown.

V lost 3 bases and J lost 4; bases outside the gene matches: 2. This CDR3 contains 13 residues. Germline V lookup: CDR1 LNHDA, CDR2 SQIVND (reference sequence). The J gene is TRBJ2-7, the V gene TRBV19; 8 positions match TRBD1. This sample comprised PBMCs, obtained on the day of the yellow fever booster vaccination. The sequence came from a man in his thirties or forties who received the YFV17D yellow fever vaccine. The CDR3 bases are TGTGCCAGTAGTATTACAGGGGGGTACGAGCAGTACTTC. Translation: CASSITGGYEQYF.